This TCR beta chain was sequenced during a study of CD8+CD57+ T cells in acquired aplastic anemia. Study-level information: Sorted CD4+ and CD8+ cells yielded DNA averaging around 3.2 ug.

Genomic DNA served as template for TCR beta VDJ and CDR3 profiling. Each CDR3 protein gets one entry after TCRdb re-called the reads with MiXCR. This repertoire shows about 64,000 distinct CDR3 sequences, around 55% found once; its top ten account for roughly 2.5%. The CDR3 runs 15 residues. Germline CDR1 and CDR2: SEHNR and FQNEAQ (reference sequence). With 3 bases removed from V and 3 bases from J, the gap between germline ends came to 11 bases. The chain couples TRBV7-9 to TRBJ2-2, with D perhaps matching TRBD1 (6 bases). Sequenced sample: sorted CD4+, CD8+, or CD8+CD57+ T cells (not recorded which) from PBMCs. The clonotype was recovered from a human donor in good health, serving as a control. The chain's CDR3 is CASSFRGGDTGELFF. CDR3 nucleotide sequence: TGTGCCAGCAGCTTCAGGGGCGGAGACACCGGGGAGCTGTTTTTT.